This T cell receptor (beta chain) stems from a study of shared T cell receptors in the human thymus. Trimming at V came to 4 bases and at J to 5 bases, leaving 9 bases not matched to a gene. This CDR3 is built from 15 residues. Germline CDR1 reads LNHDA; CDR2 reads SQIVND (reference sequence). Clones were read by immunoSEQ multiplex PCR, and TCRdb kept only the in-frame ones, dropping some. The sample lists some 700,000 clones; 70% to 90% were seen once. These sequences were also reported in another study, on human thymus T cells. From that paper: Reports from related research described highly overlapping thymic repertoires among unrelated individuals.

The sequenced material came from thymocytes. The V and J genes are TRBV19 and TRBJ2-7; 9 bases are shared with TRBD1. This TCR was recovered from a girl under three years old with a congenital heart defect. CDR3 in DNA: TGTGCCAGTAGTAAGACAGGGGGGTCGTATCACGAGCAGTACTTC. It codes for CASSKTGGSYHEQYF.